This passage covers 9 T cell receptor beta chains from one sample sequenced in a study of blood T cell repertoires in COVID-19. Method: immunoSEQ multiplex PCR; TCRdb's copy keeps in-frame clones and lacks some. The data contain 35,000 to 55,000 clones, roughly 90% of them singletons. What was sequenced was peripheral blood. These receptors all stem from a human donor in a cohort sampled during active COVID-19.

The chain employs TRBV7-8 and TRBJ2-3; 8 bases are a match to TRBD2. The CDR3 is made up of 15 amino acids. CDR1 and CDR2 (germline): SGHVS, FQNEAQ. Losses at the gene ends were 4 bases for V and 2 bases for J; bases not matched to a gene: 5. Here the CDR3 reads CASSSTSATTDTQYF. CDR3 nucleotides: TGTGCCAGCAGCTCGACTAGCGCCACCACAGATACGCAGTATTTT.

The chain is built from TRBV18 and TRBJ1-1; D unresolved. This CDR3 has 13 amino acids. V shed 4 bases and J shed 3 bases, with 9 bases lying between them. The germline CDR1 and CDR2 sequences are KGHSH and LQKENI. The CDR3 sequence is CASSLQDDTEAFF. CDR3 DNA sequence: TGTGCCAGCTCACTCCAGGATGACACTGAAGCTTTCTTT.

The V gene is TRBV5-8, the J gene TRBJ2-5; 7 positions agree with TRBD2. Germline loops: CDR1 SGHTS, CDR2 YDEGEE. After removal of 1 base from V and 3 bases from J, the junction contained 3 bases not matched to a gene. The CDR3 loop spans 14 amino acids. The CDR3: CASSLLAGEETQYF. The CDR3 coding sequence is TGTGCCAGCAGCTTGTTGGCGGGGGAAGAGACCCAGTACTTC.

Here the CDR3 DNA reads TGTGCCACCAGTGATTTGGCAGGGTACCCGAACACTGAAGCTTTCTTT. Translation gives CATSDLAGYPNTEAFF. The rearrangement joins TRBV24-1 to TRBJ1-1; a weak D match, TRBD1 (5 bases). CDR1 is KGHDR, CDR2 SFDVKD, per germline. The CDR3 is made up of 16 amino acids. V shed 0 bases and J shed 1 base, with 11 bases lying between them.

The V call is TRBV27, the J call TRBJ1-3; possibly TRBD1 for D (5 bases). Germline V CDR1 and CDR2: MNHEY, SMNVEV (reference sequence). The CDR3 extends over 14 amino acids. The V end lost 6 bases, the J end lost 2 bases, and 11 bases lay between the germline ends. Here the CDR3 reads CASSDGGAGNTIYF. CDR3 bases: TGTGCCAGCAGCGACGGGGGGGCTGGAAACACCATATATTTT.

This rearrangement joins TRBV2 to TRBJ1-5; no clear D. CDR3 size: 13 residues. The V gene lost 7 bases and the J gene lost 6 bases, with 13 bases spanning the gap. CDR1 and CDR2 (germline): SNHLY, FYNNEI. CDR3 bases: TGTGCCAGCATGAGGGAGTTGGTTCAGCCCCAGCATTTT. This translates into CASMRELVQPQHF.

The rearrangement links TRBV6-5 to TRBJ2-2; D gene ambiguous. V was clipped by 6 bases and J by 8 bases, with 10 bases between them. The CDR3 is 12 amino acids. Germline CDR1 and CDR2: MNHEY and SVGAGI. The CDR3 bases are TGTGCCAGCAGGAGCCAGACAGGGGAGCTGTTTTTT. It codes for CASRSQTGELFF.

This chain links TRBV5-4 with TRBJ1-2; D is undetermined. The germline V gene has CDR1 SGHNT and CDR2 YYREEE (reference sequence). Between the trimmed V and J ends, which lost 4 bases and 7 bases, there was a span of 11 bases. The CDR3 spans 12 residues. The CDR3 reads CASSPVIGGYTF. Here the CDR3 DNA reads TGTGCCAGCAGCCCTGTGATCGGTGGCTACACCTTC.

V is TRBV3-1 (or the pseudogene TRBV3-2) and J is TRBJ1-2; the match to TRBD1 covers 7 bases. This CDR3 region has 13 residues. V shed 2 bases and J 4 bases; nucleotides not matched to a gene: 1. Per germline, CDR1 LGHDT and CDR2 YNNKEL (reference sequence). CDR3 coding DNA: TGTGCCAGCAGCCAAAACAGGGGCTATGGCTACACCTTC. It codes for CASSQNRGYGYTF.